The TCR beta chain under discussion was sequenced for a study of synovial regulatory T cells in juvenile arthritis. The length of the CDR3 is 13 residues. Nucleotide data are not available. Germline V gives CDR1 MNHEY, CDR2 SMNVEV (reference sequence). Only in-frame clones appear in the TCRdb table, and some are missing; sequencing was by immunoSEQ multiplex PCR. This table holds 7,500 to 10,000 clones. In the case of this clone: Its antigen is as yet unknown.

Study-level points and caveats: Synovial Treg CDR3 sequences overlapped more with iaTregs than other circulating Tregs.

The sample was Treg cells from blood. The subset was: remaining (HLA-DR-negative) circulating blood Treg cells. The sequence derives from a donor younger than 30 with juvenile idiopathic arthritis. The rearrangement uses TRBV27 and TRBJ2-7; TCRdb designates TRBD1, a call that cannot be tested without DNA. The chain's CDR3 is CASSFPGSYEQYF.